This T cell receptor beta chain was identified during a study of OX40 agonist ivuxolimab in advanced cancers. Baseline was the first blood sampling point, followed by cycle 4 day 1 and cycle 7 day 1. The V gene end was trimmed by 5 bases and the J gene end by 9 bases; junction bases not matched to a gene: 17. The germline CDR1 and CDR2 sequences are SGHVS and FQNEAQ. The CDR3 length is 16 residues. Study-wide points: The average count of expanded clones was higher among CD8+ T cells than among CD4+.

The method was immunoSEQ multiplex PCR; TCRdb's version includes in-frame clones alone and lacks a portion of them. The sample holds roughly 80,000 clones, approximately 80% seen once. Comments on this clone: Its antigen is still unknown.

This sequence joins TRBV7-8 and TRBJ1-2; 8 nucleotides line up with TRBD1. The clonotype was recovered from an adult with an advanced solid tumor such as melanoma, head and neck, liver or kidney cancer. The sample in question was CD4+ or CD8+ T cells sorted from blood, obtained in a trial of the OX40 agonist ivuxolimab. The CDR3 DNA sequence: TGTGCCAGCAGCCAGCGCCCTGGGACAGGCGTTCGGAGCTACACCTTC. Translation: CASSQRPGTGVRSYTF.